The present T cell receptor (beta chain) was sequenced within a study of human T cells and chemical hapten exposure. Study background: Per-sample TCR yield variability stemmed mainly from small pooled library volume differences.

The time point denotes: pre-sensitization, week 0. The treatment is: therapeutic diphenylcyclopropenone sensitization with weekly scalp DPC. Blood draws preceded each patch test application. The CDR3 covers 14 residues. Losses at the gene ends were 2 bases for V and 3 bases for J; bases not matched to a gene: 1. Germline loops: CDR1 MDHEN, CDR2 SYDVKM. Library construction involved attaching unique molecular identifiers to individual cDNA molecules, which allowed quantitative, reproducible TCR counting. From the RACE reads, TCRdb called clonotypes with MiXCR, one entry per CDR3 protein. The data hold 350,000 to 450,000 distinct CDR3 sequences, with more than 4.5% observed a single time. Study findings and constraints: Among expanded TCRs, significantly more large CDR3 similarity clusters formed than among controls.

As to this clonotype: Its antigen is as yet unknown.

The specimen comprised whole blood, sampled in connection with sensitization to the hapten diphenylcyclopropenone (DPC). The chain uses TRBV28 and TRBJ2-5; 9 bases are a match to TRBD2. This receptor was taken from a woman between 50 and 59 years old with alopecia areata. Some clones in this sample may be carry-over from other donors' samples. CDR3 coding DNA: TGTGCCAGCAGTTTAAGCGGGGGGAAAGAGACCCAGTACTTC. Its protein product is CASSLSGGKETQYF.